The 2 T cell receptor beta chains reported below all come from one sample, sequenced in a study of blood T cell repertoires in COVID-19. TCRdb's copy holds only in-frame clones and misses some; the assay was immunoSEQ multiplex PCR. Of about 41,000 clones listed, around 80% are singletons. The sequenced sample consisted of peripheral blood. These receptors came from a woman of 80 years or more with active or convalescent COVID-19.

V and J are TRBV4-3 and TRBJ1-5, with TRBD1 as a possible D gene (6 bases). Deletions cut 0 bases from V and 7 bases from J, with 13 bases between. This CDR3 contains 15 residues. The germline gives CDR1 LGHNA, CDR2 YSLEER. CDR3 sequence: CASSQENGRGQPQHF. For the CDR3, the DNA is TGCGCCAGCAGCCAAGAGAATGGCAGGGGCCAGCCCCAGCATTTT.

V and J are TRBV7-9 and TRBJ2-1, with 10 bases matching TRBD2. CDR3 length: 15 amino acids. V shed 2 bases, J shed 6 bases, and the junction held 4 bases outside the gene matches. Germline CDR1 is SEHNR and CDR2 is FQNEAQ (reference sequence). This CDR3 is CASSLRLAGANEQFF. CDR3 bases: TGTGCCAGCAGCTTAAGGCTAGCGGGAGCCAATGAGCAGTTCTTC.